Following are 22 T cell receptor beta chains from one sample sequenced in a study of PD-1 blockade in classical Hodgkin lymphoma. Some clones are missing from TCRdb's copy, which holds only in-frame ones; the method was immunoSEQ multiplex PCR. The sample gives fewer than 100,000 clones, approximately 88% of which show up once; less than 25% is in the top ten. Relapse was seen in all patients after autologous stem cell transplantation, and brentuximab vedotin exposure was variable. Sequenced here: peripheral blood mononuclear cells (PBMCs), sampled at baseline. Receptors originate from a human donor with classical Hodgkin lymphoma.

The CDR3 protein is CASSFGGNQETQYF. The CDR3 DNA follows: TGTGCCAGCAGTTTTGGAGGGAACCAAGAGACCCAGTACTTC. The gene calls are TRBV28 and TRBJ2-5, with TRBD2 as a possible D gene (6 bases). The CDR3 runs to 14 residues. The V gene's germline CDR1 is MDHEN and CDR2 SYDVKM. With 3 bases removed from V and 0 bases from J, the gap between germline ends came to 8 bases.

This clone has more than one count but fewer than ten. J is TRBJ2-7 and V is TRBV5-5; D possibly matches TRBD1 or TRBD2 (6 bases each). Trimming removed 0 bases at V and 13 bases at J, with 11 bases between. CDR1 and CDR2 (germline): SGHKS, YYEKEE (reference sequence). This CDR3 has 11 residues. CDR3 sequence (DNA): TGTGCCAGCAGCTTGGTGGAGGGGGAATACTTC. Its protein product is CASSLVEGEYF.

This clone was counted once. This sequence joins TRBV6-1 and TRBJ2-7, with 8 bases aligning to TRBD1. Germline-derived CDR1 and CDR2 are MNHNS and SASEGT. The V gene end was trimmed by 5 bases and the J gene end by 7 bases; junction bases not matched to a gene: 13. This CDR3 is built from 15 residues. In nucleotides, the CDR3 is TGTGCCAGCAGTACAAGACAGGGGCTGCGAGGGGAGCAGTACTTC. Translation gives CASSTRQGLRGEQYF.

The gene calls are TRBV29-1 and TRBJ1-1, with 7 bases lining up with TRBD1. The CDR3 runs to 14 residues. The V gene's germline CDR1 is SQVTM and CDR2 ANQGSEA. Unmatched junction bases numbered 7, after V lost 5 bases and J lost 1 base. CDR3 nucleotide sequence: TGCAGCGTTTCTCCCGACAGGGCGAACACTGAAGCTTTCTTT. It is translated as CSVSPDRANTEAFF.

The chain is built from TRBV27 and TRBJ2-3; 11 nucleotides match TRBD2. The CDR3 spans 15 residues. Trimming removed 6 bases from V and 3 bases from J; junction bases left unmatched: 5. Per the germline V gene, CDR1 is MNHEY and CDR2 is SMNVEV (reference sequence). CDR3 protein: CASSPSSGRTDTQYF. Written as DNA, the CDR3 is TGTGCCAGCAGCCCTTCTAGCGGGAGGACAGATACGCAGTATTTT.

CDR3 DNA sequence: TGCGCCAGCAGCCAAGATTTTCGGGGGGCCGTGGGTGGCTACACCTTC. It is translated as CASSQDFRGAVGGYTF. The rearrangement joins TRBV4-3 to TRBJ1-2, with D possibly TRBD1 on 6 matching bases. The CDR3 extends over 16 amino acids. CDR1 LGHNA and CDR2 YSLEER come from the germline V gene. V was clipped by 0 bases and J by 7 bases, with 18 bases between them.

V usage is TRBV4-2 and J usage is TRBJ2-3, with 8 positions matching TRBD2. The V and J ends lost 0 bases and 4 bases, in that order; junction bases with no gene match: 6. This CDR3 comprises 16 residues. Germline CDR1 is LGHNA and CDR2 is YNFKEQ. The CDR3, as DNA: TGTGCCAGCAGCCAAGATAAGCGGGAGATTGCAGATACGCAGTATTTT. It codes for CASSQDKREIADTQYF.

V usage is TRBV19 and J usage is TRBJ1-2, with TRBD1 identical over 7 bases. Germline V gene data show CDR1 as LNHDA and CDR2 as SQIVND (reference sequence). CDR3 length: 16 amino acids. J gave up 2 bases and V 5 bases, and 11 bases lay outside the gene matches. The CDR3 sequence: CASSPLRGQGNYGYTF. Written as DNA, the CDR3 is TGTGCCAGTAGTCCGCTAAGGGGGCAGGGAAACTATGGCTACACCTTC.

The J gene is TRBJ2-1, the V gene TRBV14, with D unclear. The germline gives CDR1 SGHDN, CDR2 FVKESK. Between the trimmed V and J ends, which lost 3 bases and 8 bases, there was a span of 14 bases. There are 14 residues in the CDR3. The CDR3, as DNA: TGTGCCAGCAGCCACCGGGCCTGGGTCGATGAGCAGTTCTTC. This encodes CASSHRAWVDEQFF.

The J gene is TRBJ2-1, the V gene TRBV19; D is undetermined. CDR1 and CDR2 from the germline V gene are LNHDA and SQIVND (reference sequence). The CDR3 totals 13 residues. V dropped 6 bases and J dropped 5 bases, with 11 bases sitting between them. The CDR3 is CASRADWDNEQFF. CDR3 nucleotide sequence: TGTGCCAGTAGGGCCGACTGGGACAATGAGCAGTTCTTC. The entire variable domain, with the rest obtained from reference TRBV19 and TRBJ2-1, is as follows: DGGITQSPKYLFRKEGQNVTLSCEQNLNHDAMYWYRQDPGQGLRLIYYSQIVNDFQKGDIAEGYSVSREKKESFPLTVTSAQKNPTAFYLCASRADWDNEQFFGPGTRLTVL.

CDR3 sequence reads: CASSLDLGGSYNEQFF. CDR3 nucleotides: TGCGCCAGCAGCTTGGACTTGGGGGGCTCCTACAATGAGCAGTTCTTC. The rearrangement links TRBV5-1 to TRBJ2-1, with D perhaps TRBD2 (6 bases). Trimming stripped 0 bases from V and 0 bases from J, with 10 bases between. From germline, CDR1 is SGHRS and CDR2 YFSETQ. The CDR3 covers 16 residues.

This rearrangement joins TRBV30 to TRBJ2-4, with 11 nucleotides matching TRBD2. The length of the CDR3 is 15 residues. Trimming cost V 2 bases and J 9 bases; bases outside gene matches: 9. Germline V gives CDR1 GTSNPN, CDR2 SVGIG (reference sequence). CDR3 coding DNA: TGTGCCTGGAGTAGCGTTAGCGGGAGGGATTCCATTCAGTACTTC. Amino acid sequence: CAWSSVSGRDSIQYF.

The gene calls are TRBV10-3 and TRBJ1-3; D is undetermined. The CDR3 length is 15 residues. CDR1 is ENHRY, CDR2 SYGVKD, per germline. Trimming removed 3 bases at V and 0 bases at J, with 9 bases between. This CDR3 reads CAISDSRSSGNTIYF. The CDR3 DNA is TGTGCCATCAGTGACAGCCGGAGCTCTGGAAACACCATATATTTT.

The chain has TRBV19 and TRBJ2-7; D possibly corresponds to TRBD2 (5 bases). The ends were cut back, 3 bases at V and 0 bases at J, with 18 bases in the middle. Germline V gene sequence: CDR1 LNHDA, CDR2 SQIVND (reference sequence). CDR3 length: 17 residues. The CDR3 region has the DNA TGTGCCAGTAGTATTACGGCGGGTGGTGTTAGCTCCTACGAGCAGTACTTC. Translation gives CASSITAGGVSSYEQYF.

The chain carries TRBV5-1 and TRBJ2-7, with 8 bases that match TRBD2. With 0 bases clipped from V and 6 bases from J, the junction kept 5 bases outside the gene matches. CDR1 and CDR2 from the germline V gene are SGHRS and YFSETQ. This CDR3 comprises 14 residues. The CDR3 sequence: CASSLGGTSSEQYF. The CDR3 DNA sequence: TGCGCCAGCAGCTTGGGTGGGACTAGTAGCGAGCAGTACTTC.

This chain links TRBV29-1 with TRBJ1-2; D uncertain. There are 16 residues in the CDR3. The V end was cut by 2 bases, the J end by 1 base, with 17 bases between. CDR1 and CDR2 from the germline V gene are SQVTM and ANQGSEA. CDR3 sequence: CSVESRMSFFNYGYTF. CDR3 in DNA: TGCAGCGTTGAAAGTCGGATGTCTTTTTTTAACTATGGCTACACCTTC.

This chain connects TRBV30 to TRBJ2-5; maybe TRBD2 (5 bases). CDR1 is GTSNPN, CDR2 SVGIG, per germline (reference sequence). The CDR3 runs to 11 residues. The V and J ends lost 3 bases and 5 bases respectively, with 7 bases between them. The CDR3 here is CAWRRRETQYF. DNA for the CDR3: TGTGCCTGGAGACGGAGGGAGACCCAGTACTTC.

The rearrangement uses TRBV7-6 and TRBJ2-1; 9 bases map to TRBD1. V lost 2 bases to trimming and J lost 5 bases; unmatched junction nucleotides: 4. The CDR3 extends over 15 amino acids. Germline-derived CDR1 and CDR2 are SGHVS and FNYEAQ. The chain's CDR3 is CASSLRTGANNEQFF. DNA for the CDR3: TGTGCCAGCAGCTTACGGACAGGGGCCAACAATGAGCAGTTCTTC.

V usage is TRBV6-5 and J usage is TRBJ1-3, with D perhaps TRBD1 (6 bases). The CDR3 contains 14 residues. V dropped 6 bases and J dropped 0 bases, with 9 bases sitting between them. Germline V lookup: CDR1 MNHEY, CDR2 SVGAGI. The CDR3 here is CASSTGTSGNTIYF. The CDR3 bases are TGTGCCAGCAGCACAGGGACCTCTGGAAACACCATATATTTT.

Only a few counts were recorded for this clone. The chain recombines TRBV25-1 with TRBJ1-1; D is unresolved. Looked up from germline, CDR1 is MGHDK and CDR2 is SYGVNS. Trimming took 8 bases from V and 0 from J, leaving 10 bases between them. The CDR3 covers 13 residues. The CDR3: CASASDVNTEAFF. Written as DNA, the CDR3 is TGTGCCAGCGCCTCGGACGTGAACACTGAAGCTTTCTTT.

The chain combines TRBV7-2 with TRBJ1-2; D may be TRBD1 (5 bases). CDR1 SGHTA and CDR2 FQGNSA come from the germline V gene. Trimming took 1 base from V and 6 from J, leaving 12 bases between them. CDR3 length: 14 amino acids. The DNA for the CDR3 is TGTGCCAGCAGCTTAGATCGCAGGGACGATGGCTACACCTTC. Protein sequence: CASSLDRRDDGYTF. Together with reference TRBV7-2 and TRBJ1-2, the CDR3 gives the full variable domain: GAGVSQSPSNKVTEKGKDVELRCDPISGHTALYWYRQSLGQGLEFLIYFQGNSAPDKSGLPSDRFSAERTGGSVSTLTIQRTQQEDSAVYLCASSLDRRDDGYTFGSGTRLTVV.

This clone was seen only once. The chain carries TRBV29-1 and TRBJ1-1, with a weak D call TRBD1 (6 bases). Trimming shortened V by 3 bases and J by 5 bases, and 10 bases separated the two germline ends. CDR1 and CDR2 (germline): SQVTM, ANQGSEA. The CDR3 length is 12 residues. The CDR3 here is CSVDTGYTEAFF. As DNA, the CDR3 is TGCAGCGTTGACACAGGGTATACTGAAGCTTTCTTT. The whole variable domain, filled in from reference TRBV29-1 and TRBJ1-1, reads SAVISQKPSRDICQRGTSLTIQCQVDSQVTMMFWYRQQPGQSLTLIATANQGSEATYESGFVIDKFPISRPNLTFSTLTVSNMSPEDSSIYLCSVDTGYTEAFFGQGTRLTVV.